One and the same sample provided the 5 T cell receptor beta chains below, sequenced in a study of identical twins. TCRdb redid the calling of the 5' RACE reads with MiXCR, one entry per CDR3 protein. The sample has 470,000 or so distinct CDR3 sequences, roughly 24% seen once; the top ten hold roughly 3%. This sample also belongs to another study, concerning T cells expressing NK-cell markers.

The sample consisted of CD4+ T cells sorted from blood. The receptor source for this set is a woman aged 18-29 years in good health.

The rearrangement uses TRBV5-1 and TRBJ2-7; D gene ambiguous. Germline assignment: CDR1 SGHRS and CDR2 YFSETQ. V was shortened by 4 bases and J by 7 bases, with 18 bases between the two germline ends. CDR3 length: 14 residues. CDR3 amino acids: CASSRSPATGEQYF. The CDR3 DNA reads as TGCGCCAGCAGCCGTTCACCGGCGACGGGTGAGCAGTACTTC. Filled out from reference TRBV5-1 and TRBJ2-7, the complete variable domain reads KAGVTQTPRYLIKTRGQQVTLSCSPISGHRSVSWYQQTPGQGLQFLFEYFSETQRNKGNFPGRFSGRQFSNSRSEMNVSTLELGDSALYLCASSRSPATGEQYFGPGTRLTVT.

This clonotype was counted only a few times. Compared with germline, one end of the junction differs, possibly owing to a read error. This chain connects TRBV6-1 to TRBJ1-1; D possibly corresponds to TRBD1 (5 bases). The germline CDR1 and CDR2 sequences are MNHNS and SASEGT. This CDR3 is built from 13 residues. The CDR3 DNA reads TGTGCCAGCAGTGCGGGACCGAACCCTGAAGCTTTCTTT. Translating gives CASSAGPNPEAFF.

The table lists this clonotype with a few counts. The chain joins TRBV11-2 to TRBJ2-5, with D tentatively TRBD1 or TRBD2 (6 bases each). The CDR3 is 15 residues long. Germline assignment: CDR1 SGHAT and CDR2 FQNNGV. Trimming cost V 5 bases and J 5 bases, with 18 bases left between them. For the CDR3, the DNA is TGTGCCAGCAGCCCCGGGGGCCCTGCCGATGAGACCCAGTACTTC. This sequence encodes CASSPGGPADETQYF.

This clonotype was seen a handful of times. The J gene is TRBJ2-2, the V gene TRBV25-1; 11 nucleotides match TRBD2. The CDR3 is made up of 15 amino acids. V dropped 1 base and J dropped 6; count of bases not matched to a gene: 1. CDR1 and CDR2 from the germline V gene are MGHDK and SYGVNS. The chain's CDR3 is CASSELLAGAGELFF. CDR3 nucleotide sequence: TGTGCCAGCAGTGAATTACTAGCGGGAGCCGGGGAGCTGTTTTTT.

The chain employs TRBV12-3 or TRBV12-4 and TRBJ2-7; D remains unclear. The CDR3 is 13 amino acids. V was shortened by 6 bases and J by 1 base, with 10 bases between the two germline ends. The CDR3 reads CASRRATSYEQYF. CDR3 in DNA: TGTGCCAGCAGGAGAGCGACGTCCTACGAGCAGTACTTC.